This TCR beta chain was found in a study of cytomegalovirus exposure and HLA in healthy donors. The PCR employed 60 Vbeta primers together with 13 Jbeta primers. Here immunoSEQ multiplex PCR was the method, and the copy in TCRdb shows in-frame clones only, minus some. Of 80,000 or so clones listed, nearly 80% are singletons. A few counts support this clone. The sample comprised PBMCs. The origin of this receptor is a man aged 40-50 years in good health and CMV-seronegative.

The CDR3 coding sequence is TGTGCCAGCAGCTCGGAGACCTACGAGCAGTACTTC. Its translation is CASSSETYEQYF. V usage is TRBV5-6 and J usage is TRBJ2-7; D is unresolved. The ends were cut back, 3 bases at V and 2 bases at J, with 6 bases in the middle. This CDR3 region has 12 residues. The germline V gene encodes CDR1 SGHDT and CDR2 YYEEEE.